The following is a TCR beta chain sequence with its context. The source of the sample is a study of long-term antiretroviral therapy in people with HIV. HIV-positive participants all received treatment in the United States. DNA was extracted from approximately 1-10 million thawed cryopreserved PBMC. CDR1 MNHNY and CDR2 SVGAGI come from the germline V gene (reference sequence). Between the trimmed V and J ends, which lost 6 bases and 7 bases, there was a span of 7 bases. The CDR3 loop spans 11 amino acids. Researchers ran immunoSEQ v3.0 at survey level. Per-sample TRB depth target: about 40,000-55,000 T-cell genomes. Method: immunoSEQ multiplex PCR; TCRdb's copy keeps in-frame clones and lacks some. The data contain 25,000 to 35,000 clones, more than 60% of them singletons.

The clonotype comes from a woman between 50 and 59 years old with HIV. This specimen consisted of unsorted PBMCs, obtained 3.1 years after starting antiretroviral therapy. The chain combines TRBV6-6 with TRBJ1-5, with D unclear. Written as DNA, the CDR3 is TGTGCCAGCAGGTCGAACCAGCCCCAGCATTTT. Translating it yields CASRSNQPQHF.